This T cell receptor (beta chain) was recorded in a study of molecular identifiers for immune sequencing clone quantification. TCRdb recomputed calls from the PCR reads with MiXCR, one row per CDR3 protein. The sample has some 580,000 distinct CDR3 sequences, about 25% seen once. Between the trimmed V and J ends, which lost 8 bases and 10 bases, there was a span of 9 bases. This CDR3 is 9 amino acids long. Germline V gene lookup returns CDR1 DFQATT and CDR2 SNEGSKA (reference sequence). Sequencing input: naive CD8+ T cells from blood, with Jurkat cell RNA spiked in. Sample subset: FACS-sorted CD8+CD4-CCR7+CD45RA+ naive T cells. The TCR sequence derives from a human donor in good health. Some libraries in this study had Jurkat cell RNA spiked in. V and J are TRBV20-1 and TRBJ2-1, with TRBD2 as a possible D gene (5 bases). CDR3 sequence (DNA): TGCAGTATCCCGGGGGAGCAGTTCTTC. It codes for CSIPGEQFF.